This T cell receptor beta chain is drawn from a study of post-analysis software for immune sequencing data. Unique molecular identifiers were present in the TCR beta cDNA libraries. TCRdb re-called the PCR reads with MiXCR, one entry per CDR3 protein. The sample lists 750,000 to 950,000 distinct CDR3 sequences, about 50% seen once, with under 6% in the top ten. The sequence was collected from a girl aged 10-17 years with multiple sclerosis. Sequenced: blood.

CDR3 protein: CASRRDRGQSETQYF. Here the CDR3 DNA reads TGTGCCAGCAGAAGAGACAGGGGGCAATCGGAGACCCAGTACTTC. V gene TRBV6-5 combines with J gene TRBJ2-5; 10 positions agree with TRBD1. Per germline, CDR1 MNHEY and CDR2 SVGAGI. The V and J ends lost 6 bases and 5 bases, in that order; junction bases with no gene match: 9. This CDR3 region has 15 residues.